This entry lists 17 T cell receptor beta chains sequenced from one sample in a study of blood T cells in healthy people across ages. A J-beta primer mix and a sample-barcoded 5' primer were used in a second PCR of roughly 7 to 12 cycles. TCRdb reanalysed the 5' RACE reads using MiXCR and keeps one entry per CDR3 protein. The data show some 550,000 distinct CDR3 sequences, with around half seen just once and approximately 23% held by the top ten. Sequences were obtained from blood. The origin of the receptors is a man aged 80 or over in good health.

The chain uses TRBV7-8 and TRBJ2-5, with a tentative D call TRBD2 (6 bases). Germline V gene data show CDR1 as SGHVS and CDR2 as FQNEAQ. Trimming stripped 5 bases from V and 11 bases from J, with 27 bases between. This CDR3 has 16 amino acids. The CDR3 here is CASSATGDSIWQEQYF. The CDR3 DNA reads TGTGCCAGCAGCGCGACGGGGGATTCCATTTGGCAGGAGCAGTACTTC.

The CDR3 DNA reads as TGTGCCAGCAGCCCCCGGGACAGTCAAGAGACCCAGTACTTC. The encoded protein is CASSPRDSQETQYF. The chain joins TRBV7-3 to TRBJ2-5; TRBD1 matches at 7 bases. CDR1 SGHTA and CDR2 FQGTGA come from the germline V gene. The CDR3 extends over 14 amino acids. The J segment lost 2 bases and the V segment lost 5 bases, leaving 5 bases of the junction unmatched.

The chain is built from TRBV20-1 and TRBJ2-3, with D hard to call. The ends were cut back, 2 bases at V and 0 bases at J, with 12 bases in the middle. The V gene's germline CDR1 is DFQATT and CDR2 SNEGSKA (reference sequence). The CDR3 is 15 residues long. CDR3 bases: TGCAGTGCTAGATTTTGGGTTTCTAGCACAGATACGCAGTATTTT. This sequence encodes CSARFWVSSTDTQYF.

V and J are TRBV2 and TRBJ1-5; TRBD1 aligns across 12 bases. The CDR3 covers 15 residues. CDR1 is SNHLY and CDR2 is FYNNEI in the germline V gene. Unmatched junction bases numbered 7, after V lost 6 bases and J lost 7 bases. CDR3 nucleotides: TGTGCCAGCAGAACCGGGACAGGGGGCGCACAGCCCCAGCATTTT. It translates to CASRTGTGGAQPQHF.

This clonotype was counted only a few times. CDR3 amino acids: CASSTTTYEQYF. For the CDR3, the DNA is TGTGCCAGCAGTACCACCACCTACGAGCAGTACTTC. The chain recombines TRBV6-2 or TRBV6-3 with TRBJ2-7; D remains ambiguous. Trimming cost V 5 bases and J 2 bases, with 7 bases left between them. The CDR3 spans 12 residues. CDR1 is MNHEY and CDR2 is SVGEGT in the germline V gene.

This clonotype was counted a few times. V gene TRBV29-1 combines with J gene TRBJ1-1, with 12 bases lining up with TRBD1. The germline gives CDR1 SQVTM, CDR2 ANQGSEA. V lost 7 bases and J lost 5; bases outside the gene matches: 8. The length of the CDR3 is 14 residues. DNA for the CDR3: TGCAGCGGGACCCGGGACAGGGGGCTTACTGAAGCTTTCTTT. It codes for CSGTRDRGLTEAFF.

The J gene is TRBJ2-5, the V gene TRBV6-6; 9 bases align to TRBD2. V dropped 2 bases and J dropped 1; count of bases not matched to a gene: 2. The CDR3 has 15 residues. Germline V CDR1 and CDR2: MNHNY, SVGAGI (reference sequence). The DNA of the CDR3 is TGTGCCAGCAGTTACAAGCGGGGGGCCCAAGAGACCCAGTACTTC. Encoded protein: CASSYKRGAQETQYF.

This clonotype was seen only once. The rearrangement links TRBV20-1 to TRBJ2-7; D is ambiguous. CDR1 DFQATT and CDR2 SNEGSKA come from the germline V gene (reference sequence). Trimming removed 0 bases at V and 3 bases at J, with 12 bases between. The CDR3 has 14 amino acids. CDR3 nucleotides: TGCAGTGCTAGAGATACAAACGGAGACTACGAGCAGTACTTC. The encoded protein is CSARDTNGDYEQYF.

J is TRBJ2-1 and V is TRBV7-9; D is ambiguous. CDR1 is SEHNR and CDR2 is FQNEAQ in the germline V gene (reference sequence). This CDR3 is built from 14 residues. Trimming left V 7 bases short and J 5 bases short, with 15 bases between. The CDR3 protein is CASTYLGSNNEQFF. Written as DNA, the CDR3 is TGTGCCAGCACCTACCTGGGATCGAACAATGAGCAGTTCTTC.

The V call is TRBV5-1, the J call TRBJ1-2, with 9 bases that match TRBD1. Germline lookup yields CDR1 SGHRS and CDR2 YFSETQ. The CDR3 totals 14 residues. The V gene end was trimmed by 4 bases and the J gene end by 3 bases; junction bases not matched to a gene: 4. Here the CDR3 DNA reads TGCGCCAGCAGCCCCGGGACAGGGTACTATGGCTACACCTTC. It encodes CASSPGTGYYGYTF.

The genes are TRBV20-1 and TRBJ2-1, with D possibly matching TRBD2 (7 bases). The V gene's germline CDR1 is DFQATT and CDR2 SNEGSKA (reference sequence). V was cut by 3 bases and J by 0 bases, with 15 bases left in between. This CDR3 comprises 16 residues. This chain's CDR3 is CSASAAGASSYNEQFF. CDR3 bases: TGCAGTGCTAGTGCCGCGGGGGCGAGCTCCTACAATGAGCAGTTCTTC.

The V gene is TRBV12-3 or TRBV12-4, the J gene TRBJ1-1, with D possibly TRBD1 on 6 matching bases. The CDR3 length is 11 residues. V lost 6 bases and J 13 bases, leaving 15 bases between the germline ends. Here the CDR3 DNA reads TGTGCCAGCAGCCGGACAGACTTGGGTTTCTTT. This gives the protein CASSRTDLGFF.

This clonotype was detected a few times. The chain uses TRBV7-9 and TRBJ2-5; possibly TRBD1 or TRBD2 for D (5 bases each). The CDR3 spans 14 residues. From germline, CDR1 is SEHNR and CDR2 FQNEAQ (reference sequence). V was cut by 1 base and J by 5 bases, with 11 bases left in between. The CDR3 nucleotides read TGTGCCAGCAGCTTAGACGGGGCGGCGGAGACCCAGTACTTC. This codes for CASSLDGAAETQYF.

This clonotype has just a few counts. The chain combines TRBV20-1 with TRBJ2-1, with 12 bases lining up with TRBD1. This CDR3 spans 14 amino acids. V lost 3 bases and J lost 8; bases outside the gene matches: 5. The V gene's germline CDR1 is DFQATT and CDR2 SNEGSKA (reference sequence). The CDR3, as DNA: TGCAGTGCTAGCGGGACAGGGGGCAATTATGAGCAGTTCTTC. Amino acid sequence: CSASGTGGNYEQFF.

V usage is TRBV3-1 and J usage is TRBJ1-4; D is perhaps TRBD1 (5 bases). The CDR3 covers 15 residues. V was trimmed by 4 bases and J by 3 bases, leaving 12 bases between them. Germline CDR1 reads LGHDT; CDR2 reads YNNKEL (reference sequence). The CDR3 coding sequence is TGTGCCAGCAGCCCAACCGGGACCCCTAATGAAAAACTGTTTTTT. It codes for CASSPTGTPNEKLFF. The entire variable domain, with the rest obtained from reference TRBV3-1 and TRBJ1-4, is as follows: DTAVSQTPKYLVTQMGNDKSIKCEQNLGHDTMYWYKQDSKKFLKIMFSYNNKELIINETVPNRFSPKSPDKAHLNLHINSLELGDSAVYFCASSPTGTPNEKLFFGSGTQLSVL.

V and J are TRBV7-2 and TRBJ2-1; tentative D call: TRBD2 (6 bases). V was shortened by 1 base and J by 2 bases, with 9 bases between the two germline ends. This CDR3 is built from 15 residues. The germline gives CDR1 SGHTA, CDR2 FQGNSA. CDR3 in amino acids: CASSLGGDTYNEQFF. In DNA form, the CDR3 reads TGTGCCAGCAGCTTAGGCGGGGATACCTACAATGAGCAGTTCTTC.

This chain joins TRBV20-1 and TRBJ1-2; no definite D call. This CDR3 has 12 amino acids. Germline V CDR1 and CDR2: DFQATT, SNEGSKA (reference sequence). V was shortened by 0 bases and J by 6 bases, with 8 bases between the two germline ends. The CDR3 spells CSARDHGDGYTF. CDR3 coding DNA: TGCAGTGCTAGAGATCACGGGGATGGCTACACCTTC.